What follows are 7 T cell receptor beta chains derived from one specimen sequenced in a study of blood T cells in healthy people across ages. A second PCR of roughly 7 to 11 cycles used a sample-barcoded 5' primer and a J-beta primer mix. TCRdb re-analysed the 5' RACE reads in MiXCR, keeping a single row per CDR3 protein. Here the sample spans around 1,800,000 distinct CDR3 sequences, around 42% being singletons. Sequenced: blood. The receptors derive from a human donor in good health.

The chain links TRBV11-2 to TRBJ2-7; D gene unclear. The CDR3 is 14 residues long. Trimming removed 6 bases from V and 1 base from J, with 13 bases in between. Germline lookup yields CDR1 SGHAT and CDR2 FQNNGV. The CDR3 nucleotides are TGTGCCAGCAGGAGACGGACGGTGTCCTACGAGCAGTACTTC. Amino acids: CASRRRTVSYEQYF.

This clonotype was counted a single time. The junction departs from germline at one end; a sequencing error may be responsible. The rearrangement joins TRBV15 to TRBJ1-5; the D is unclear. The CDR3 has 15 amino acids. The germline CDR1 and CDR2 sequences are LNHNV and YYDKDF (reference sequence). The CDR3 coding sequence is TGTGTCACCAGCAGAGACTTGGGGAACAATCAGCCCCAGCATTTT. Its protein product is CVTSRDLGNNQPQHF.

This clonotype was counted many times. The V gene is TRBV20-1, the J gene TRBJ2-1; possibly TRBD2 for D (7 bases). The CDR3 is made up of 12 amino acids. V gave up 7 bases and J gave up 7 bases, with 14 bases separating them. Germline CDR1 is DFQATT and CDR2 is SNEGSKA (reference sequence). The CDR3 protein is CSGGGVENEQFF. The CDR3 nucleotides are TGCAGTGGGGGGGGCGTCGAGAATGAGCAGTTCTTC.

This clonotype was counted a few times. CDR3 DNA sequence: TGTGCCACCAGTGATAGCGACAGGGGGCTCCACAATGAGCAGTTCTTC. Protein: CATSDSDRGLHNEQFF. The chain joins TRBV24-1 to TRBJ2-1; the match to TRBD1 covers 10 bases. The CDR3 is 16 residues long. The junction had 6 bases not matched to a gene; V was cut back by 3 bases and J by 5 bases. CDR1 and CDR2 from the germline V gene are KGHDR and SFDVKD.

This clonotype was picked up a small number of times. The genes are TRBV6-6 and TRBJ1-6; TRBD1 might be the D (5 bases). There are 15 residues in the CDR3. The V gene's germline CDR1 is MNHNY and CDR2 SVGAGI (reference sequence). Trimming cost V 2 bases and J 7 bases, with 12 bases left between them. CDR3 sequence reads: CASSYAGGGNSPLHF. The CDR3 nucleotides read TGTGCCAGCAGTTACGCGGGGGGTGGCAATTCACCCCTCCACTTT.

The V call is TRBV29-1, the J call TRBJ1-1, with a weak D call TRBD1 (5 bases). Trimming left V 5 bases short and J 8 bases short, with 21 bases between. The CDR3 totals 14 residues. CDR1 and CDR2 (germline): SQVTM, ANQGSEA. The CDR3 protein is CSVQSPGPSREAFF. Here the CDR3 DNA reads TGCAGCGTTCAATCCCCGGGACCGTCGAGGGAAGCTTTCTTT.

The genes are TRBV4-2 and TRBJ1-2, with TRBD1 matching over 8 bases. The V gene end was trimmed by 1 base and the J gene end by 6 bases; junction bases not matched to a gene: 7. Germline V lookup: CDR1 LGHNA, CDR2 YNFKEQ. This CDR3 region has 15 residues. The CDR3 nucleotides are TGTGCCAGCAGCCAAGTAACAGGGGGTAAAGATGGCTACACCTTC. Its translation is CASSQVTGGKDGYTF.